A single sample gave rise to the 27 T cell receptor beta chains below, sequenced in a study of cytomegalovirus exposure and HLA in healthy donors. Using immunoSEQ multiplex PCR, the repertoire was profiled, and TCRdb retains in-frame clones only, with some absent. Altogether some 190,000 clones are present, around 86% being singletons, with the ten largest covering over 1.1%. What was sequenced was PBMCs. All receptors derive from a woman between 18 and 30 years old in good health and CMV-seronegative.

CDR3 protein: CASSAVTGGHEQYF. CDR3 coding DNA: TGCGCCAGCAGCGCCGTGACGGGGGGGCACGAGCAGTACTTC. The rearrangement joins TRBV5-1 to TRBJ2-7; 8 nucleotides agree with TRBD2. J was trimmed by 5 bases and V by 4 bases; bases with no gene match: 8. The CDR3 loop spans 14 amino acids. The V gene's germline CDR1 is SGHRS and CDR2 YFSETQ.

V is TRBV15 and J is TRBJ1-5, with D possibly TRBD1 on 5 matching bases. V was shortened by 4 bases and J by 2 bases, with 15 bases between the two germline ends. The length of the CDR3 is 16 residues. Germline V gives CDR1 LNHNV, CDR2 YYDKDF (reference sequence). The CDR3 bases are TGTGCCACCAGCACCCGGGGAGGGGTCGGCAATCAGCCCCAGCATTTT. Translated: CATSTRGGVGNQPQHF.

This rearrangement joins TRBV4-1 to TRBJ1-2; the D gene is possibly TRBD1 (5 bases). The CDR3 is 16 residues long. CDR1 is MGHRA, CDR2 YSYEKL, per germline. Trimming pared 5 bases from V and 8 bases from J, leaving 24 bases between. The CDR3 coding sequence is TGCGCCAGCAGCGGGGACTACGTTTTAAGGCTGCTCGGCTACACCTTC. This gives the protein CASSGDYVLRLLGYTF.

The chain has TRBV6-1 and TRBJ1-1; D gene unclear. CDR1 is MNHNS and CDR2 is SASEGT in the germline V gene. This CDR3 has 14 residues. Trimming shortened V by 2 bases and J by 6 bases, and 13 bases separated the two germline ends. CDR3 sequence reads: CASSELPAGAEAFF. The CDR3 bases are TGTGCCAGCAGTGAACTCCCGGCCGGGGCTGAAGCTTTCTTT.

The genes are TRBV4-2 and TRBJ1-1; D may be TRBD1 (5 bases). Between the trimmed V and J ends, which lost 6 bases and 0 bases, there was a span of 20 bases. Germline V CDR1 and CDR2: LGHNA, YNFKEQ. The CDR3 extends over 17 amino acids. CDR3 coding DNA: TGTGCCAGCAGATCGTCCCCTTCAGGGATTCTGAACACTGAAGCTTTCTTT. Protein: CASRSSPSGILNTEAFF.

The chain carries TRBV2 and TRBJ2-7; D possibly corresponds to TRBD2 (5 bases). The CDR3 runs 14 residues. Germline lookup yields CDR1 SNHLY and CDR2 FYNNEI. The V end lost 6 bases, the J end lost 0 bases, and 12 bases lay between the germline ends. As DNA, the CDR3 is TGTGCCAGCAGCCTCGGGATTAGCTCCTACGAGCAGTACTTC. Translated, it gives CASSLGISSYEQYF.

This clone appeared once. The V and J genes are TRBV6-1 and TRBJ1-4; D gene ambiguous. Trimming left V 7 bases short and J 5 bases short, with 11 bases between. CDR3 length equals 13 residues. CDR1 and CDR2 (germline): MNHNS, SASEGT. The CDR3 region is CASKRVPNEKLFF. The CDR3 region has the DNA TGTGCCAGCAAACGGGTTCCCAATGAAAAACTGTTTTTT.

The chain carries TRBV2 and TRBJ2-1, with 9 bases matching TRBD1. The length of the CDR3 is 17 residues. Per germline, CDR1 SNHLY and CDR2 FYNNEI. J gave up 5 bases and V 6 bases, and 14 bases lay outside the gene matches. CDR3 in amino acids: CASRSGQGRGTDNEQFF. The CDR3 bases are TGTGCCAGCAGGAGCGGACAGGGGCGGGGAACGGACAATGAGCAGTTCTTC. The variable domain in full, with the rest retrieved from reference TRBV2 and TRBJ2-1, is EPEVTQTPSHQVTQMGQEVILRCVPISNHLYFYWYRQILGQKVEFLVSFYNNEISEKSEIFDDQFSVERPDGSNFTLKIRSTKLEDSAMYFCASRSGQGRGTDNEQFFGPGTRLTVL.

The chain couples TRBV19 to TRBJ2-3, with 8 nucleotides matching TRBD1. The germline V gene encodes CDR1 LNHDA and CDR2 SQIVND (reference sequence). The CDR3 contains 14 residues. V lost 7 bases to trimming and J lost 2 bases; unmatched junction nucleotides: 5. CDR3 in amino acids: CASTAGGFTDTQYF. The CDR3 bases are TGTGCCAGTACCGCAGGGGGCTTCACAGATACGCAGTATTTT.

The chain recombines TRBV2 with TRBJ2-1; 7 bases agree with TRBD1. CDR1 and CDR2 (germline): SNHLY, FYNNEI. The CDR3 length is 17 residues. With V trimmed by 1 base and J by 3 bases, 9 bases remained unmatched. In DNA, the CDR3 is TGTGCCAGCAGTGAAGGTCTAAGGGGGCAATTCTACAATGAGCAGTTCTTC. Its translation is CASSEGLRGQFYNEQFF.

The table lists this clone with a few counts. This chain uses TRBV20-1 with TRBJ2-7; D is perhaps TRBD1 (5 bases). The germline V gene encodes CDR1 DFQATT and CDR2 SNEGSKA (reference sequence). The CDR3 is made up of 11 amino acids. Trimming shortened V by 6 bases and J by 5 bases, and 11 bases separated the two germline ends. The CDR3 reads CSADSGNEQYF. Written as DNA, the CDR3 is TGCAGTGCAGACAGTGGCAACGAGCAGTACTTC.

The gene calls are TRBV5-1 and TRBJ2-3; TRBD2 matches 9 bases. The length of the CDR3 is 13 residues. V lost 6 bases to trimming and J lost 11 bases; unmatched junction nucleotides: 10. Per the germline V gene, CDR1 is SGHRS and CDR2 is YFSETQ. CDR3 sequence: CASTTHGLAWQYF. The CDR3 coding sequence is TGCGCCAGCACCACCCATGGACTAGCGTGGCAGTATTTT.

This clone was detected only once. The V and J genes are TRBV4-1 and TRBJ1-6, with TRBD1 as a possible D gene (5 bases). This CDR3 comprises 17 residues. V was pared by 1 base and J by 8 bases, with 18 bases between. Germline CDR1 MGHRA, CDR2 YSYEKL. This chain's CDR3 is CASSQASQRGVDSPLHF. DNA of the CDR3: TGCGCCAGCAGCCAAGCTTCTCAGCGGGGGGTCGATTCACCCCTCCACTTT.

The chain couples TRBV18 to TRBJ2-7; TRBD2 aligns across 10 bases. J was trimmed by 4 bases and V by 3 bases; bases with no gene match: 27. There are 22 residues in the CDR3. The V gene's germline CDR1 is KGHSH and CDR2 LQKENI. This chain's CDR3 is CASSPPGLAGVFFVMGIYEQYF. As DNA, the CDR3 is TGTGCCAGCTCACCCCCGGGGCTAGCGGGAGTGTTCTTTGTCATGGGGATATACGAGCAGTACTTC.

The chain recombines TRBV5-4 with TRBJ1-4, with a weak D call TRBD1 (6 bases). Germline V gives CDR1 SGHNT, CDR2 YYREEE (reference sequence). CDR3 length: 15 amino acids. V was shortened by 4 bases and J by 3 bases, with 13 bases between the two germline ends. Here the CDR3 reads CASSRAGTSNEKLFF. The DNA for the CDR3 is TGTGCCAGCAGCCGAGCCGGGACATCTAATGAAAAACTGTTTTTT. The full variable domain, rest sourced from reference TRBV5-4 and TRBJ1-4, is ETGVTQSPTHLIKTRGQQVTLRCSSQSGHNTVSWYQQALGQGPQFIFQYYREEENGRGNFPPRFSGLQFPNYSSELNVNALELDDSALYLCASSRAGTSNEKLFFGSGTQLSVL.

This chain uses TRBV6-4 with TRBJ1-6; D might be TRBD1 (5 bases). This CDR3 has 14 amino acids. From germline, CDR1 is MRHNA and CDR2 SNTAGT. Trimming pared 5 bases from V and 9 bases from J, leaving 14 bases between. This chain's CDR3 is CASSTQGIGSPLHF. The CDR3 nucleotides read TGTGCCAGCAGTACCCAGGGTATCGGTTCACCCCTCCACTTT.

The chain is built from TRBV7-9 and TRBJ2-3; TRBD2 agrees at 9 bases. Germline V CDR1 and CDR2: SEHNR, FQNEAQ (reference sequence). The CDR3 runs 17 residues. V was pared by 3 bases and J by 4 bases, with 11 bases of the junction left unmatched. The CDR3 sequence: CASSFSGSGSLADTQYF. DNA of the CDR3: TGTGCCAGCAGCTTTAGCGGGAGCGGCTCGTTGGCAGATACGCAGTATTTT.

The chain employs TRBV27 and TRBJ1-2; 7 nucleotides line up with TRBD1. The CDR3 is made up of 13 amino acids. CDR1 and CDR2 (germline): MNHEY, SMNVEV (reference sequence). After removal of 6 bases from V and 8 bases from J, the junction contained 9 bases not matched to a gene. CDR3: CASRLAGGLGYTF. DNA for the CDR3: TGTGCCAGCAGATTGGCAGGGGGTTTGGGCTACACCTTC.

The V and J genes are TRBV7-6 and TRBJ2-7; possibly TRBD2 for D (5 bases). The CDR3 is 13 amino acids. CDR1 is SGHVS, CDR2 FNYEAQ, per germline. Trimming took 4 bases from V and 3 from J, leaving 10 bases between them. The DNA for the CDR3 is TGTGCCAGCAGCTCCGGTGGAGGCTACGAGCAGTACTTC. Its translation: CASSSGGGYEQYF.

The genes are TRBV7-2 and TRBJ1-1; a possible D gene is TRBD1 (5 bases). V lost 4 bases and J lost 1, with 7 bases in between. Germline V gene data show CDR1 as SGHTA and CDR2 as FQGNSA. The CDR3 length is 13 residues. CDR3 DNA sequence: TGTGCCAGCAGCTCTGGACAGAACACTGAAGCTTTCTTT. Encoded protein: CASSSGQNTEAFF. Using reference TRBV7-2 and TRBJ1-1 for the parts outside the CDR3, the full variable domain is GAGVSQSPSNKVTEKGKDVELRCDPISGHTALYWYRQSLGQGLEFLIYFQGNSAPDKSGLPSDRFSAERTGGSVSTLTIQRTQQEDSAVYLCASSSGQNTEAFFGQGTRLTVV.

V is TRBV7-3 and J is TRBJ1-2; D ambiguous. Germline values: CDR1 SGHTA, CDR2 FQGTGA. The V end lost 1 base, the J end lost 7 bases, and 10 bases lay between the germline ends. The length of the CDR3 is 13 residues. CDR3 DNA sequence: TGTGCCAGCAGCTTAAGTAGGACTGGTGGCTACACCTTC. It encodes CASSLSRTGGYTF.

V is TRBV7-2 and J is TRBJ2-1; 10 positions match TRBD2. Per the germline V gene, CDR1 is SGHTA and CDR2 is FQGNSA. V shed 6 bases and J 0 bases; nucleotides not matched to a gene: 5. CDR3 length: 16 residues. DNA of the CDR3: TGTGCCAGCAGAAGAAGCGGGAGGGGCTCCTACAATGAGCAGTTCTTC. This encodes CASRRSGRGSYNEQFF.

This clone was detected only a few times. This chain joins TRBV25-1 and TRBJ1-1; 9 bases line up with TRBD1. Germline values: CDR1 MGHDK, CDR2 SYGVNS. V lost 6 bases to trimming and J lost 1 base; unmatched junction nucleotides: 3. This CDR3 has 14 residues. The CDR3 DNA reads TGTGCCAGCAGGGACAGGGGCGCGAACACTGAAGCTTTCTTT. Its protein is CASRDRGANTEAFF.

In this sample, this clone turned up a few times. The rearrangement uses TRBV18 and TRBJ1-5; possibly TRBD1 for D (6 bases). Germline V gene data show CDR1 as KGHSH and CDR2 as LQKENI. The length of the CDR3 is 15 residues. V shed 6 bases and J shed 5 bases, with 17 bases lying between them. CDR3 sequence reads: CASSLDRLLYQPQHF. The CDR3 DNA sequence: TGTGCCAGCTCTCTTGACAGGTTGCTATATCAGCCCCAGCATTTT.

V gene TRBV5-6 combines with J gene TRBJ1-1; TRBD1 might be the D (5 bases). The V gene's germline CDR1 is SGHDT and CDR2 YYEEEE. V lost 4 bases to trimming and J lost 4 bases, with 23 bases between them. The CDR3 sequence is 17 residues long. CDR3 loop: CASSHGAGWGVSTEAFF. CDR3 DNA sequence: TGTGCCAGCAGCCATGGGGCAGGGTGGGGGGTTAGCACTGAAGCTTTCTTT.

The CDR3 coding sequence is TGTGCCAGCAGTTACAGACTTTTTTCTAGCACAGATACGCAGTATTTT. Its translation is CASSYRLFSSTDTQYF. The chain combines TRBV6-5 with TRBJ2-3; D unclear. Deletions cut 2 bases from V and 0 bases from J, with 12 bases between. CDR3 length: 16 amino acids. CDR1 is MNHEY and CDR2 is SVGAGI in the germline V gene.

This clone turned up a few times. The chain recombines TRBV6-6 with TRBJ2-5; a weak D match, TRBD1 (5 bases). Trimming left V 2 bases short and J 2 bases short, with 12 bases between. Looked up from germline, CDR1 is MNHNY and CDR2 is SVGAGI (reference sequence). The CDR3 is 15 amino acids. The CDR3 sequence: CASSYAPGNQETQYF. The CDR3, as DNA: TGTGCCAGCAGTTACGCTCCAGGGAATCAAGAGACCCAGTACTTC.